The entry below describes one T cell receptor beta chain. The sample is drawn from a study of blood T cell repertoires in COVID-19. Overall study: Sites in the United States, Italy and Spain provided acute and convalescent COVID-19 samples. T cells, B-cell-depleted T cells, or PBMCs supplied cDNA or gDNA.

CDR3 length equals 15 residues. Germline assignment: CDR1 SGHRS and CDR2 YFSETQ. Trimming removed 1 base from V and 8 bases from J, with 13 bases in between. Under the authors' procedure: Reference gene primer amplification gave estimated nucleated cell counts. Sequencing used immunoSEQ multiplex PCR; TCRdb keeps in-frame clones, though not all of them. V and J calls plus clone size are reproduced from that table; the DNA served to infer D and trimming. The sample records about 99,000 clones, about 89% being singletons. The TCR comes from a woman aged 60-70 years with acute or convalescent COVID-19. The source material was peripheral blood. The V and J genes are TRBV5-1 and TRBJ1-6; unclear D gene. CDR3 sequence (DNA): TGCGCCAGCAGCTTGAATGCGGGGTTAGATTCACCCCTCCACTTT. Translated, it gives CASSLNAGLDSPLHF.